This TCR beta chain is drawn from a study of control samples from healthy donors and cancer patients. Germline loops: CDR1 SNHLY, CDR2 FYNNEI. This CDR3 comprises 12 residues. V gave up 11 bases and J gave up 8 bases, with 16 bases separating them. TCRdb keeps only in-frame clones here, not all; method: immunoSEQ multiplex PCR. In the table there are about 100,000 clones, roughly 84% of which are singletons. The clonotype originates from a woman aged 50 to 60 in good health. Input material: blood. The rearrangement uses TRBV2 and TRBJ2-1; the D gene could be TRBD1 or TRBD2 (5 bases each). The CDR3 loop reads CAGGDLRDEQFF. The CDR3 nucleotides read TGTGCCGGGGGAGATCTGCGGGATGAGCAGTTCTTC.